This record concerns one T cell receptor (beta chain) sequence. Its specificity is unknown. The donors were members of the validation cohort, which comprised roughly 120 subjects and was separate from the first cohort of several hundred subjects. TCRdb's table, derived via immunoSEQ multiplex PCR, lists solely in-frame clones and lacks some. The sample lists about 130,000 clones; 89% were seen once. The data stem from a study of cytomegalovirus exposure and HLA in healthy donors. Across the study: The same platform was used for the 110 or so validation repertoires and the 600 to 850 first-cohort repertoires, a later analysis reported.

General observations from the study: TCR sequences were mostly rare, though some public TCRs occurred in many donors. The study labeled 164 TCR beta chains cytomegalovirus-associated.

This CDR3 spans 18 amino acids. Germline V gene sequence: CDR1 SGHTA, CDR2 FQGNSA. Trimming removed 1 base from V and 3 bases from J; junction bases left unmatched: 9. The TCR comes from a woman younger than 30 in good health and CMV-seropositive. The chain couples TRBV7-2 to TRBJ1-2, with 12 positions matching TRBD1. The specimen sequenced was PBMCs. The CDR3 DNA reads TGTGCCAGCAGCTTAGAGGGGGGACAGGGGGCGCGGCACTATGGCTACACCTTC. As protein: CASSLEGGQGARHYGYTF.